Below, 23 T cell receptor beta chains from the same sample are listed, as sequenced in a study of T-cell memory formation after mild COVID-19. Each CDR3 protein gets one entry after TCRdb re-called the 5' RACE reads with MiXCR. The table records around 340,000 distinct CDR3 sequences, 10% to 15% of them present only once. Material for sequencing was PBMCs or a T cell subset sorted from them (not recorded which). The receptors here all came from a man aged 18 to 35 who had mild COVID-19 (a few samples of this study predate the infection). Cell type and time point are not known.

Only a few counts were recorded for this clonotype. This sequence joins TRBV20-1 and TRBJ2-5; D unresolved. Germline V CDR1 and CDR2: DFQATT, SNEGSKA (reference sequence). V was pared by 6 bases and J by 2 bases, with 10 bases between. This CDR3 region has 12 residues. This CDR3 reads CSASGEQETQYF. The CDR3 DNA is TGCAGTGCCTCTGGGGAACAAGAGACCCAGTACTTC.

The chain is built from TRBV6-6 and TRBJ2-7, with 7 positions matching TRBD1. The CDR3 is 13 amino acids. Per germline, CDR1 MNHNY and CDR2 SVGAGI (reference sequence). J gave up 2 bases and V 5 bases, and 3 bases lay outside the gene matches. The CDR3 DNA reads TGTGCCAGCAGTAGGGACAGTCCCTACGAGCAGTACGTC. Protein sequence: CASSRDSPYEQYV.

This clonotype was counted many times. The V gene is TRBV7-2, the J gene TRBJ2-3, with TRBD1 matching over 8 bases. Germline lookup yields CDR1 SGHTA and CDR2 FQGNSA. The ends lost 5 bases at V and 6 bases at J; junction bases unmatched: 4. The CDR3 contains 13 residues. CDR3 nucleotides: TGTGCCAGCAGCCGGACAGGGTACGATACGCAGTATTTT. Its translation is CASSRTGYDTQYF.

This rearrangement joins TRBV4-3 to TRBJ1-2; 7 nucleotides line up with TRBD1. CDR1 is LGHNA, CDR2 YSLEER, per germline. V shed 3 bases, J shed 3 bases, and the junction held 10 bases outside the gene matches. This CDR3 is 16 amino acids long. CDR3 nucleotides: TGCGCCAGCAGCCAGCAAACCCGACAGGGAGACTATGGCTACACCTTC. Protein product: CASSQQTRQGDYGYTF.

This clonotype was counted ten times or more. The V call is TRBV20-1, the J call TRBJ1-1; D is perhaps TRBD1 (5 bases). The CDR3 loop spans 12 amino acids. Trimming shortened V by 6 bases and J by 3 bases, and 11 bases separated the two germline ends. Per germline, CDR1 DFQATT and CDR2 SNEGSKA (reference sequence). For the CDR3, the DNA is TGCAGTGCAACGGGGACGTACACTGAAGCTTTCTTT. Its translation is CSATGTYTEAFF.

This clonotype appeared many times. J is TRBJ2-1 and V is TRBV7-2; D call uncertain. The V gene lost 6 bases and the J gene lost 6 bases, with 9 bases spanning the gap. The germline V gene encodes CDR1 SGHTA and CDR2 FQGNSA. CDR3 length: 12 residues. The CDR3, as DNA: TGTGCCAGCAGTCTGAGGCCCAATGAGCAGTTCTTC. This gives the protein CASSLRPNEQFF.

This clonotype was picked up a small number of times. The chain uses TRBV4-1 and TRBJ1-5; D not resolved. Germline CDR1 is MGHRA and CDR2 is YSYEKL. The V end was cut by 0 bases, the J end by 4 bases, with 7 bases between. The CDR3 has 14 residues. This CDR3 is CASSQDWGNQPQHF. CDR3 DNA: TGCGCCAGCAGCCAAGATTGGGGAAATCAGCCCCAGCATTTT.

The V and J genes are TRBV7-3 and TRBJ2-7; TRBD2 agrees at 9 bases. The CDR3 length is 15 residues. J lost 5 bases, V lost 5 bases, and 10 bases had no gene match. The V gene's germline CDR1 is SGHTA and CDR2 FQGTGA. The CDR3 bases are TGTGCCAGCAGCGTTACCGGGACTAGCACCAACGAGCAGTACTTC. Translated: CASSVTGTSTNEQYF.

The chain couples TRBV10-3 to TRBJ1-2; tentative D call: TRBD1 (6 bases). Germline CDR1 reads ENHRY; CDR2 reads SYGVKD. Trimming shortened V by 6 bases and J by 4 bases, and 6 bases separated the two germline ends. The CDR3 sequence is 11 residues long. CDR3 nucleotides: TGTGCCATCAGAGGGGGCTATGGCTACACCTTC. It yields the protein CAIRGGYGYTF.

V gene TRBV12-3 or TRBV12-4 combines with J gene TRBJ1-4; tentative D call: TRBD1 (5 bases). V lost 4 bases and J lost 10, with 19 bases in between. The CDR3 has 15 residues. CDR3: CASSSRGSPRGKLFF. CDR3 nucleotide sequence: TGTGCCAGCAGTTCCCGCGGGTCTCCAAGGGGAAAACTGTTTTTT.

The chain couples TRBV14 to TRBJ2-3, with no clear D. The V gene's germline CDR1 is SGHDN and CDR2 FVKESK. The CDR3 runs 16 residues. Trimming left V 2 bases short and J 7 bases short, with 19 bases between. The DNA of the CDR3 is TGTGCCAGCAGCCAAACCTATCCCGGATCGGTATATACGCAGTATTTT. Translating it yields CASSQTYPGSVYTQYF.

The chain links TRBV6-5 to TRBJ2-7; 9 bases agree with TRBD1. This CDR3 comprises 13 residues. The V segment lost 8 bases and the J segment 4 bases; nucleotides outside the gene matches: 6. Looked up from germline, CDR1 is MNHEY and CDR2 is SVGAGI. The CDR3 loop is CASSKTGGYEQYF. In DNA, the CDR3 is TGTGCCAGCTCTAAGACAGGGGGGTACGAGCAGTACTTC.

This clonotype was observed at least ten times. The chain uses TRBV7-3 and TRBJ2-2; D not resolved. The V end lost 4 bases, the J end lost 9 bases, and 12 bases lay between the germline ends. Germline V gene sequence: CDR1 SGHTA, CDR2 FQGTGA. The CDR3 sequence is 13 residues long. CDR3 sequence: CASSYPDVRELFF. The CDR3 DNA reads as TGTGCCAGCAGCTACCCGGACGTCCGGGAGCTGTTTTTT. Drawing the rest from reference TRBV7-3 and TRBJ2-2, the complete variable domain is GAGVSQTPSNKVTEKGKYVELRCDPISGHTALYWYRQSLGQGPEFLIYFQGTGAADDSGLPNDRFFAVRPEGSVSTLKIQRTERGDSAVYLCASSYPDVRELFFGEGSRLTVL.

This clonotype has more than one count but fewer than ten. J is TRBJ1-1 and V is TRBV28, with 7 bases lining up with TRBD1. The CDR3 runs 16 residues. Germline CDR1 MDHEN, CDR2 SYDVKM. After removal of 4 bases from V and 2 bases from J, the junction contained 10 bases not matched to a gene. CDR3 nucleotide sequence: TGTGCCAGCAGTTCCCCAGGGGGGACAACCAACACTGAAGCTTTCTTT. It codes for CASSSPGGTTNTEAFF.

This clonotype was seen a handful of times. This sequence joins TRBV19 and TRBJ1-2, with a possible D match to TRBD1 (5 bases). Trimming took off 5 bases at V and 3 bases at J, with 10 bases between the two ends. The CDR3 is 13 amino acids. The germline CDR1 and CDR2 sequences are LNHDA and SQIVND (reference sequence). CDR3 DNA: TGTGCCAGTAGTCCCGACAGTGACTATGGCTACACCTTC. This sequence encodes CASSPDSDYGYTF.

This clonotype was detected only a few times. CDR3 DNA: TGTGCCAGCAGCCGCCCTCCCTACGAGCAGTACTTC. Translating gives CASSRPPYEQYF. The chain uses TRBV7-2 and TRBJ2-7; D gene uncertain. V was pared by 5 bases and J by 2 bases, with 7 bases between. The CDR3 length is 12 residues. Per the germline V gene, CDR1 is SGHTA and CDR2 is FQGNSA.

This clonotype has a handful of counts. This chain joins TRBV27 and TRBJ2-2; TRBD2 aligns across 9 bases. The CDR3 runs 16 residues. Germline V gene lookup returns CDR1 MNHEY and CDR2 SMNVEV (reference sequence). V was pared by 7 bases and J by 3 bases, with 9 bases of the junction left unmatched. This CDR3 reads CASTLLAGWDTGELFF. Written as DNA, the CDR3 is TGTGCCAGCACTCTTCTAGCGGGGTGGGACACCGGGGAGCTGTTTTTT.

The V gene is TRBV3-1, the J gene TRBJ1-4, with no clear D. Germline V gives CDR1 LGHDT, CDR2 YNNKEL (reference sequence). The CDR3 is 12 amino acids. With 2 bases removed from V and 8 bases from J, the gap between germline ends came to 6 bases. CDR3 sequence: CASSQQQEKLFF. CDR3 nucleotide sequence: TGTGCCAGCAGCCAACAGCAGGAAAAACTGTTTTTT.

This clonotype occurred a few times. V is TRBV4-3 and J is TRBJ2-7; D might be TRBD1 or TRBD2, each matching 6 bases. This CDR3 spans 15 amino acids. CDR1 LGHNA and CDR2 YSLEER come from the germline V gene. Trimming removed 5 bases at V and 2 bases at J, with 16 bases between. This CDR3 reads CASSKSQGRTYEQYF. The CDR3 coding sequence is TGCGCCAGCAGCAAGTCGCAGGGGAGGACCTACGAGCAGTACTTC.

V usage is TRBV7-2 and J usage is TRBJ2-2, with 7 nucleotides matching TRBD2. Per germline, CDR1 SGHTA and CDR2 FQGNSA. V dropped 2 bases and J dropped 2; count of bases not matched to a gene: 2. The CDR3 consists of 15 residues. The CDR3 DNA reads as TGTGCCAGCAGCTTACTAGCGGCCAACACCGGGGAGCTGTTTTTT. Its translation: CASSLLAANTGELFF.

The CDR3 coding sequence is TGCGCCAGCAGCCAAGAGGGGAAGGGGGTGAACACTGAAGCTTTCTTT. This translates into CASSQEGKGVNTEAFF. V and J are TRBV4-1 and TRBJ1-1; the D gene is possibly TRBD1 (6 bases). The CDR3 length is 16 residues. Germline V gives CDR1 MGHRA, CDR2 YSYEKL. The V gene lost 0 bases and the J gene lost 0 bases, with 11 bases spanning the gap.

The chain has TRBV6-1 and TRBJ1-1; TRBD1 is a possible D gene (5 bases). This CDR3 is built from 13 residues. Germline CDR1 is MNHNS and CDR2 is SASEGT. The V end lost 7 bases, the J end lost 5 bases, and 14 bases lay between the germline ends. Here the CDR3 reads CASIGERGTEAFF. CDR3 bases: TGTGCCAGCATCGGGGAGAGGGGAACTGAAGCTTTCTTT.

About this clonotype itself: Relative to the germline gene, one junction end is altered; a read error may explain this. The chain links TRBV6-5 to TRBJ1-6; TRBD1 matches 9 bases. The CDR3 totals 15 residues. The germline CDR1 and CDR2 sequences are MNHEY and SVGAGI. The CDR3 is CASSPGQGSNSPIHF. CDR3 nucleotides: TGTGCCAGCAGCCCGGGACAGGGTTCTAATTCACCCATCCACTTT.